This T cell receptor (beta chain) was found in a study of human T cells and chemical hapten exposure. In the study overall: 0.01% DPC was applied to the upper back in patch tests, which were read at 6 days. Mostly female, the patients presented with alopecia areata, totalis or universalis. Study-level results: There was no change with DPC sensitization in TCRs above 1 in 1000 frequency.

Time point specified: pre-sensitization, week 0. Treatment reported: therapeutic diphenylcyclopropenone sensitization with weekly scalp DPC. Total RNA extraction was carried out from unfractionated whole blood. Every donor had alopecia and was 18 to 70 years old; all were suitable for DPC. TCRdb independently ran MiXCR on the RACE reads; one entry per CDR3 protein. The sample consists of 30,000 to 40,000 distinct CDR3 sequences, about 12% of them appearing once. This clonotype was picked up many times. Its matching antigen is unknown. The CDR3 sequence is 14 residues long. The germline V and J ends were trimmed by 7 bases and 4 bases, with 16 bases remaining between them. CDR1 and CDR2 from the germline V gene are MNHNS and SASEGT.

Sequenced material: whole blood, taken in connection with sensitization to the hapten diphenylcyclopropenone (DPC). The V gene is TRBV6-1, the J gene TRBJ1-2; D not resolved. This TCR came from a woman aged 40-49 years with alopecia areata. Some clones in this sample may be carry-over from other donors' samples. CDR3 nucleotides: TGTGCCAGCAACTACGTGGACGTGATCTATGGCTACACCTTC. This codes for CASNYVDVIYGYTF.